One and the same sample provided the 26 T cell receptor beta chains below, sequenced in a study of CD8+ T cells in alopecia areata. RNA was isolated and reverse transcribed to cDNA, the sequencing template. The table came from immunoSEQ multiplex PCR; TCRdb's copy has only in-frame clones and leaves some out. Listed for the sample are about 9,000 clones, none seen a single time. Markers including CD4, CD8alpha, NKG2D and NKG2ACE guided sorting of pooled cutaneous lymph node cells. The sample comprised CD8+ T cells sorted from a lymph node. All receptors come from a C3H/HeJ mouse with alopecia areata. The mouse line has the MHC haplotype H2-k.

The sample holds many counts of this clone. Mouse gene names apply. Read sequence stops 4 residues before the CDR3 end, and the germline J gene provides the missing end. J is TRBJ2-7 and V is TRBV19; 9 bases are a match to TRBD2. CDR1 FNHDT and CDR2 SITEND come from the germline V gene (reference sequence). Losses at the gene ends were 9 bases for V and 0 bases for J; bases not matched to a gene: 1. The CDR3 has 12 amino acids. The sequenced part of the CDR3 DNA is TGTGCCACGGACTGGGGCTCCTAT. It yields the protein CATDWGSY. The complete CDR3 sequence is CATDWGSYEQYF.

This clone is medium-sized in the sample. Gene names are the mouse ones. The missing CDR3 end, 4 residues past where the read stops, is filled in from the germline J gene. The rearrangement links TRBV13-3 to TRBJ2-1; 8 positions match TRBD1. Germline V gives CDR1 NNHDY, CDR2 SYVADS. The V and J ends lost 2 bases and 4 bases, in that order; junction bases with no gene match: 5. The CDR3 spans 15 residues. The CDR3 loop reads CASSEVQGAYAEQFF. The sequenced CDR3 bases are TGTGCCAGCAGTGAAGTCCAGGGGGCGTATGCT.

This clone appeared many times. The genes are named according to mouse. The CDR3 extends 4 residues past the end of the read, so its final part is completed from the germline J gene. The chain couples TRBV31 to TRBJ2-5; tentatively, D is TRBD1 (6 bases). In germline, CDR1 is GKSSPN, CDR2 SITVG. The CDR3 is made up of 13 amino acids. V dropped 1 base and J dropped 3 bases, with 8 bases sitting between them. The CDR3 bases that were read are TGTGCCTGGAGTCACAGGGTACAAGAC. This translates into CAWSHRVQD. The full CDR3 reads CAWSHRVQDTQYF.

In its sample, this clone ranks as medium-sized. Any gene name here is a mouse gene name. The CDR3 end falls 4 residues outside the read, so it is completed with the germline J gene. This chain uses TRBV16 with TRBJ2-7; 10 positions agree with TRBD1. This CDR3 comprises 14 residues. CDR1 and CDR2 (germline): SGHSA, FRNQAP. Incomplete CDR3 DNA: TGTGCAAGCAGCTCCGGGACAGGGGTAGAT. Its protein is CASSSGTGVD. The entire CDR3 protein is CASSSGTGVDEQYF.

Many counts were recorded for this clone. Genes and germline are mouse. The chain's CDR3 is CASSMGDWGYEQYF. Incomplete CDR3 DNA: TGTGCCAGCAGTATGGGGGACTGGGGGTAT. The chain couples TRBV19 to TRBJ2-7, with 11 bases that match TRBD2. Coverage ceases 4 residues before the CDR3 finishes, and the germline J gene fills in the end. Germline V gives CDR1 FNHDT, CDR2 SITEND (reference sequence). CDR3 length: 14 amino acids.

The sample holds many counts of this clone. Gene names denote mouse genes. The read ends 4 residues shy of where the CDR3 ends; the end is completed using the germline J gene. The rearrangement uses TRBV5 and TRBJ2-1; 9 positions agree with TRBD2. Germline V gene lookup returns CDR1 LGHNA and CDR2 YNLKQL (reference sequence). This CDR3 region has 15 residues. J was trimmed by 5 bases and V by 1 base; bases with no gene match: 3. The sequenced CDR3 bases are TGTGCCAGCAGCCAAGTGGACTGGGGAGATGCT. Protein product: CASSQVDWGDA. The entire CDR3 protein is CASSQVDWGDAEQFF.

This clone has a count of ten or more. Each gene name is a mouse one. With the read ending 4 residues before the CDR3 end, the germline J gene is used to fill in that end. The genes are TRBV19 and TRBJ2-7; 8 bases are a match to TRBD2. CDR1 is FNHDT, CDR2 SITEND, per germline (reference sequence). CDR3 length equals 15 residues. CDR3 DNA (partial): TGTGCCAGCAGTATACGAGACTGGGGCCCTTAT. Protein: CASSIRDWGPY. The CDR3 in full is CASSIRDWGPYEQYF. Full variable domain (rest looked up from reference TRBV19 and TRBJ2-7): GGIITQTPKFLIGQEGQKLTLKCQQNFNHDTMYWYRQDSGKGLRLIYYSITENDLQKGDLSEGYDASREKKSSFSLTVTSAQKNEMAVFLCASSIRDWGPYEQYFGPGTRLTVL.

In its sample, this clone was seen many times. All gene names here are mouse names. The read falls 4 residues short of the CDR3 end, and the missing part is taken from the germline J gene. The chain employs TRBV1 and TRBJ2-1; tentatively, D is TRBD2 (5 bases). The CDR3 contains 15 residues. Trimming took 1 base from V and 0 from J, leaving 7 bases between them. The germline gives CDR1 NSQYPW, CDR2 LRSPGD (reference sequence). Incomplete CDR3 DNA: TGCACCTGCAGTGCAGTGGGGTATAACTATGCT. Amino acid sequence: CTCSAVGYNYA. The CDR3 reads in full as CTCSAVGYNYAEQFF.

By sample share, this clone is medium-sized. Here the gene names and germline are mouse. Read sequence stops 4 residues before the CDR3 end, and the germline J gene provides the missing end. The chain uses TRBV1 and TRBJ2-7; 9 bases are a match to TRBD2. The germline V gene has CDR1 NSQYPW and CDR2 LRSPGD (reference sequence). The CDR3 has 14 amino acids. V shed 1 base and J 3 bases; nucleotides not matched to a gene: 1. The CDR3 here is CTCSAVGGLYEQYF. Incomplete CDR3 DNA: TGCACCTGCAGTGCAGTGGGGGGGCTCTAT.

This clone is termed medium-sized. Germline and genes: mouse. The missing CDR3 end, 4 residues past where the read stops, is filled in from the germline J gene. J is TRBJ2-3 and V is TRBV13-1, with 11 nucleotides matching TRBD2. V shed 4 bases and J 4 bases; nucleotides not matched to a gene: 8. The CDR3 is 16 residues long. Germline values: CDR1 NSHNY, CDR2 SYGAGN. CDR3 residues: CASSLVRDWGTETLYF. Partial CDR3 DNA: TGTGCCAGCAGTCTTGTCCGGGACTGGGGGACAGAA.

This clone was recorded at least ten times. Mouse names are used for the genes. Read data end 3 residues before the CDR3 end; the end is taken from the germline J gene. The chain joins TRBV13-3 to TRBJ1-6, with D hard to call. TRBJ1-6 is placed among ORFs of uncertain function. The CDR3 length is 13 residues. Germline V gene sequence: CDR1 NNHDY, CDR2 SYVADS. Between the trimmed V and J ends, which lost 3 bases and 7 bases, there was a span of 8 bases. The CDR3 sequence is CASSVRVNSPLYF. Incomplete CDR3 DNA: TGTGCCAGCAGTGTAAGGGTCAATTCGCCC.

This clone showed up many times. Gene names denote mouse genes. The read ends 4 residues before the CDR3 terminus; that terminus is restored from the germline J gene. The chain employs TRBV13-3 and TRBJ2-5, with a tentative D call TRBD2 (7 bases). Germline CDR1 and CDR2: NNHDY and SYVADS. CDR3 length: 13 residues. The CDR3 sequence: CASSGGARDTQYF. CDR3 bases read: TGTGCCAGCAGTGGGGGGGCGCGGGAC.

This clone occurred many times. Each gene name is a mouse one. Coverage ceases 4 residues before the CDR3 finishes, and the germline J gene fills in the end. The chain is built from TRBV13-2 and TRBJ2-3; possibly TRBD2 for D (6 bases). CDR1 is NNHNN and CDR2 is SYGAGS in the germline V gene (reference sequence). This CDR3 spans 16 amino acids. Trimming removed 0 bases at V and 0 bases at J, with 11 bases between. The DNA read from the CDR3 is TGTGCCAGCGGTGATGCTTGGGGGACTAGTGCAGAA. Translating it yields CASGDAWGTSAE. The whole CDR3 reads CASGDAWGTSAETLYF.

This clone has a count of ten or more. Gene names and germline refer to mouse. The read ends 4 residues before the CDR3 terminus; that terminus is restored from the germline J gene. The rearrangement joins TRBV3 to TRBJ2-4; TRBD2 agrees at 7 bases. The CDR3 covers 16 residues. J lost 0 bases, V lost 2 bases, and 5 bases had no gene match. Germline CDR1 reads SNHLY; CDR2 reads FYNGKV (reference sequence). Incomplete CDR3 DNA: TGTGCCAGCAGCTTAAGGCGGGGGGGGAGTCAAAAC. Protein sequence: CASSLRRGGSQN. The whole CDR3 region reads CASSLRRGGSQNTLYF.

Judged by abundance, this clone is medium-sized. Gene names are mouse gene names. The CDR3 extends 4 residues past the end of the read, so its final part is completed from the germline J gene. The chain is built from TRBV13-3 and TRBJ2-3, with 12 bases aligning to TRBD1. V dropped 0 bases and J dropped 3; count of bases not matched to a gene: 5. Germline-derived CDR1 and CDR2 are NNHDY and SYVADS. The CDR3 consists of 17 residues. Incomplete CDR3 DNA: TGTGCCAGCAGTGATGCGGGACAGGGGGCGCGAGCAGAA. This gives the protein CASSDAGQGARAE. In full, the CDR3 reads CASSDAGQGARAETLYF.

Only a few counts were recorded for this clone. Gene names follow the mouse nomenclature. The CDR3 end is not reached by the read, which stops 4 residues before it; the germline J gene fills it in. V gene TRBV29 combines with J gene TRBJ2-7; 12 bases match TRBD2. The CDR3 is 14 amino acids. Germline values: CDR1 MSHET, CDR2 SYDVDS. The CDR3 protein is CASSLGTGGYEQYF. The DNA read from the CDR3 is TGTGCTAGCAGTTTAGGGACTGGGGGGTAT.

This clone was counted many times. Germline and genes: mouse. The CDR3 end lies 4 residues beyond the end of the read and is filled in from the germline J gene. This sequence joins TRBV13-1 and TRBJ1-1; 7 bases are a match to TRBD1. The CDR3 loop spans 12 amino acids. Germline CDR1 and CDR2: NSHNY and SYGAGN. The CDR3 DNA, read in part, is TGTGCCAGCAGTGATCAGGGGGCA. This codes for CASSDQGA. The CDR3 reads in full as CASSDQGAEVFF.

This clone has at least ten counts. The gene names here belong to mouse. The CDR3 is cut off 4 residues early in the read; its end comes from the germline J gene. The chain joins TRBV13-3 to TRBJ2-5; the match to TRBD2 covers 11 bases. Germline CDR1 is NNHDY and CDR2 is SYVADS. The CDR3 contains 15 residues. CDR3 in amino acids: CASSPYWGGADTQYF. CDR3 DNA, as far as it was read: TGTGCCAGCAGTCCCTACTGGGGGGGCGCGGAC.

This clone was recorded at least ten times. Gene names are mouse gene names. The sequence runs out 4 residues before the end of the CDR3; the remainder is reconstructed from the germline J gene. The chain links TRBV13-3 to TRBJ2-7; the match to TRBD1 covers 7 bases. Germline CDR1 is NNHDY and CDR2 is SYVADS. The CDR3 extends over 13 amino acids. CDR3: CASSEPGGYEQYF. Partial CDR3 DNA: TGTGCCAGCAGTGAGCCAGGGGGATAT.

This clone has a count of ten or more. Gene names are mouse gene names. The read ends 4 residues early relative to the CDR3; the germline J gene fills the gap. The chain is built from TRBV19 and TRBJ2-7, with D unclear. CDR3 size: 10 residues. Trimming took off 5 bases at V and 3 bases at J, with 3 bases between the two ends. Germline V gene sequence: CDR1 FNHDT, CDR2 SITEND (reference sequence). This chain's CDR3 is CASSLYEQYF. The sequenced CDR3 bases are TGTGCCAGCAGCCTCTAT. Complete variable domain (other parts from reference TRBV19 and TRBJ2-7): GGIITQTPKFLIGQEGQKLTLKCQQNFNHDTMYWYRQDSGKGLRLIYYSITENDLQKGDLSEGYDASREKKSSFSLTVTSAQKNEMAVFLCASSLYEQYFGPGTRLTVL.

This clone has a handful of counts. The genes and germline here are from mouse. The missing CDR3 end, 4 residues past where the read stops, is filled in from the germline J gene. This chain uses TRBV5 with TRBJ2-7; TRBD2 matches 10 bases. Germline V gene lookup returns CDR1 LGHNA and CDR2 YNLKQL (reference sequence). The CDR3 length is 13 residues. V shed 4 bases, J shed 3 bases, and the junction held 0 bases outside the gene matches. The part of the CDR3 DNA that was read is TGTGCCAGCAGCCGGGACTGGGGCTAT. Its translation is CASSRDWGY. The full CDR3 sequence reads CASSRDWGYEQYF.

This clone is medium-sized in the sample. All gene names here are mouse names. The read comes to an end 4 residues before the CDR3 does, leaving the germline J gene to fill in the end. The rearrangement uses TRBV1 and TRBJ2-2, with TRBD1 identical over 8 bases. The CDR3 consists of 15 residues. The germline gives CDR1 NSQYPW, CDR2 LRSPGD (reference sequence). V was clipped by 1 base and J by 2 bases; unmatched bases: 0. The chain's CDR3 is CTCSAGQGNTGQLYF. CDR3 bases read: TGCACCTGCAGTGCAGGACAGGGGAACACCGGG.

This clone was seen at least ten times. The listed genes are named as in mouse. The read stops 4 residues short of the end of the CDR3; the missing end is completed from the germline J gene. The chain carries TRBV13-2 and TRBJ2-5; weak D call: TRBD1 (6 bases). Per germline, CDR1 NNHNN and CDR2 SYGAGS (reference sequence). The CDR3 has 14 residues. CDR3 bases read: TGTGCCAGCGGTGATGCAGGGGTGGAAGAC. This translates into CASGDAGVED. The complete CDR3 protein is CASGDAGVEDTQYF.

This clone was recorded at least ten times. Each gene name is a mouse one. The read finishes 4 residues shy of the CDR3 end, and the germline J gene is used to complete it. This sequence joins TRBV13-3 and TRBJ1-1, with 12 bases that match TRBD1. Germline V gene sequence: CDR1 NNHDY, CDR2 SYVADS. This CDR3 region has 16 residues. With V trimmed by 0 bases and J by 4 bases, 4 bases remained unmatched. The CDR3: CASSDGDRGLVTEVFF. The sequenced CDR3 bases are TGTGCCAGCAGTGATGGGGACAGGGGGCTCGTCACA.

In its sample, this clone was seen many times. The germline and genes are mouse ones. The read comes to an end 4 residues before the CDR3 does, leaving the germline J gene to fill in the end. J is TRBJ2-2 and V is TRBV13-2, with D unresolved. This CDR3 comprises 15 residues. CDR1 NNHNN and CDR2 SYGAGS come from the germline V gene (reference sequence). The ends were cut back, 2 bases at V and 1 base at J, with 9 bases in the middle. The CDR3 loop is CASGEETENTGQLYF. The DNA read from the CDR3 is TGTGCCAGCGGTGAAGAAACAGAAAACACCGGG.

This clone was observed at least ten times. Any gene name here is a mouse gene name. The sequenced fragment ends 4 residues before the CDR3 boundary, so the rest is inferred from the germline J gene. The chain recombines TRBV13-1 with TRBJ1-2; 7 bases agree with TRBD1. The CDR3 length is 13 residues. Trimming at V came to 2 bases and at J to 2 bases, leaving 0 bases not matched to a gene. The germline V gene has CDR1 NSHNY and CDR2 SYGAGN. The sequenced CDR3 bases are TGTGCCAGCAGTGAGGACAGGAACTCC. Protein: CASSEDRNS. The complete CDR3 protein is CASSEDRNSDYTF.